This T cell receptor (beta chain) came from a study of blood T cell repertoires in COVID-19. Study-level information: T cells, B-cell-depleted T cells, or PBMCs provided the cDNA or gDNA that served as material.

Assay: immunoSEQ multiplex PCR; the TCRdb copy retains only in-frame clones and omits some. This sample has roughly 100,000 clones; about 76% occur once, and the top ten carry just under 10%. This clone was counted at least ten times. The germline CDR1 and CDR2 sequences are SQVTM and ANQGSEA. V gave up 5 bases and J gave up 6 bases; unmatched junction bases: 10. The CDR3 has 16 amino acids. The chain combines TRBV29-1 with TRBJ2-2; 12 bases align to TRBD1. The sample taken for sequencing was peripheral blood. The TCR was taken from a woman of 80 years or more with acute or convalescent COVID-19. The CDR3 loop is CSVPGQGAQRSGELFF. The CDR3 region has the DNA TGCAGCGTTCCGGGACAGGGGGCGCAAAGGTCCGGGGAGCTGTTTTTT.